The sequence of this T cell receptor beta chain was determined in a study of beta chain features in type 1 diabetes. Findings and limits, study-wide: Type 1 diabetes patients had moderately but significantly shorter TCRB CDR3s in all four CD4+ subsets.

This clone showed up many times. As yet, its antigen is unknown. Germline assignment: CDR1 MDHEN and CDR2 SYDVKM. Deletions cut 11 bases from V and 0 bases from J, with 11 bases between. This CDR3 spans 14 amino acids. Expressed TCRB transcripts were sequenced because the isolated RNA had all been reverse transcribed beforehand. The method was immunoSEQ multiplex PCR; TCRdb's version includes in-frame clones alone and lacks a portion of them. The sample holds a few hundred thousand clones, over 9% seen once. The sample was central memory CD4+ T cells from blood. This sequence was found in a young man with type 1 diabetes. V usage is TRBV28 and J usage is TRBJ2-6; D tentatively reads TRBD1 or TRBD2 (5 bases each). CDR3 coding DNA: TGTGCCGGGGGTTCCAGCTCTGGGGCCAACGTCCTGACTTTC. Translated: CAGGSSSGANVLTF.